This T cell receptor beta chain was recorded in a study of TIL therapy for anti-PD-1-resistant metastatic lung cancer. Study overall: Patients then received nivolumab; progressors got lymphodepletion, TIL and IL-2.

As to time point: pre-treatment sample, taken before nivolumab and TIL therapy. In this sample, this clone turned up a few times. The libraries were made with immunoSEQ v3. Each library reached about 2 million read pairs, or roughly 5-6.5 million at deep level. TCRdb's copy holds only in-frame clones and misses some; the assay was immunoSEQ multiplex PCR. The sample holds around 33,000 clones, just under 75% seen once. The CDR3 covers 14 residues. Germline loops: CDR1 SEHNR, CDR2 FQNEAQ (reference sequence). V was trimmed by 0 bases and J by 9 bases, leaving 12 bases between them. Source: blood, taken at baseline. The receptor's source is a woman between 30 and 80 years old with non-small cell lung cancer. This chain joins TRBV7-9 and TRBJ2-4; no definite D call. CDR3 loop: CASSLATLSRIQYF. CDR3 bases: TGTGCCAGCAGCTTAGCCACCCTTAGTCGCATTCAGTACTTC. The whole variable domain, filled in from reference TRBV7-9 and TRBJ2-4, reads DTGVSQNPRHKITKRGQNVTFRCDPISEHNRLYWYRQTLGQGPEFLTYFQNEAQLEKSRLLSDRFSAERPKGSFSTLEIQRTEQGDSAMYLCASSLATLSRIQYFGAGTRLSVL.